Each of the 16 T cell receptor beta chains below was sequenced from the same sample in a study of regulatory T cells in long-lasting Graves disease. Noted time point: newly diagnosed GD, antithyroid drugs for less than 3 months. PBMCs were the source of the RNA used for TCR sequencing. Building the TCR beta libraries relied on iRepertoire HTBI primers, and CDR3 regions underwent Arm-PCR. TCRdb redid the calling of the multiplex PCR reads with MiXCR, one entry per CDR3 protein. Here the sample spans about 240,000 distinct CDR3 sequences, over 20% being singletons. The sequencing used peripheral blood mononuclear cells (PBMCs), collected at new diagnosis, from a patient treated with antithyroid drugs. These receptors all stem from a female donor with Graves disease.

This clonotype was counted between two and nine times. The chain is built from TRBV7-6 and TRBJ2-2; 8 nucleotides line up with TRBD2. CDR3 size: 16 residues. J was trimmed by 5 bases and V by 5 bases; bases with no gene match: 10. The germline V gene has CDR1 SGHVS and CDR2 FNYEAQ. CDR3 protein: CASSRFPGLVTGELFF. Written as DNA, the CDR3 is TGTGCCAGCAGCCGATTTCCGGGACTAGTTACCGGGGAGCTGTTTTTT.

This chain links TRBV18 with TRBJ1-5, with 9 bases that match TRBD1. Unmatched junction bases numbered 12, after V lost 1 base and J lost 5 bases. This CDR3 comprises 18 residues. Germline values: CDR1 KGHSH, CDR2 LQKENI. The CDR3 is CASSPRGSRTGVDQPQHF. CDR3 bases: TGTGCCAGCTCACCACGGGGGTCGCGGACAGGGGTTGATCAGCCCCAGCATTTT.

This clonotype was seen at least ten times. This CDR3 reads CASSHRLAGGNTQYF. Written as DNA, the CDR3 is TGTGCCAGCAGCCACCGACTAGCGGGAGGGAATACGCAGTATTTT. The rearrangement joins TRBV14 to TRBJ2-3; TRBD2 matches at 14 bases. The germline V gene has CDR1 SGHDN and CDR2 FVKESK. With 3 bases clipped from V and 7 bases from J, the junction kept 3 bases outside the gene matches. The CDR3 is made up of 15 amino acids.

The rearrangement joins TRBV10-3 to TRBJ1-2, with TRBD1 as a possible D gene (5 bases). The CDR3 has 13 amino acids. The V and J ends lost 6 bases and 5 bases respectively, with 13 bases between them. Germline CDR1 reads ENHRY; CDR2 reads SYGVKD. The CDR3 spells CAIRSGTEYGYTF. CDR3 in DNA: TGTGCCATCAGGAGCGGGACGGAGTATGGCTACACCTTC.

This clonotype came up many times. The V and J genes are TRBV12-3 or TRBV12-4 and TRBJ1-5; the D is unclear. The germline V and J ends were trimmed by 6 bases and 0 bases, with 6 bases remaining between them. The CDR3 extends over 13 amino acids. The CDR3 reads CASREGSNQPQHF. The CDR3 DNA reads TGTGCCAGCAGGGAGGGTAGCAATCAGCCCCAGCATTTT.

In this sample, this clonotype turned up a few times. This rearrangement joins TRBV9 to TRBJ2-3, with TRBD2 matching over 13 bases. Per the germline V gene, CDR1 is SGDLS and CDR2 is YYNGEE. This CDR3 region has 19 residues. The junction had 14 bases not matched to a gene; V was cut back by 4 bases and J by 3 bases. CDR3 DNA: TGTGCCAGCAGCTCAGGGGTACTAGCGGGGGGGTCGGGTACAGATACGCAGTATTTT. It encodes CASSSGVLAGGSGTDTQYF.

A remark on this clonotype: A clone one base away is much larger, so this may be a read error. The CDR3 sequence: CASMGGYNERFF. CDR3 in DNA: TGTGCCAGCATGGGGGGGTACAATGAGCGGTTCTTC. The rearrangement uses TRBV2 and TRBJ2-5; 7 nucleotides line up with TRBD2. The length of the CDR3 is 12 residues. Germline CDR1 and CDR2: SNHLY and FYNNEI.

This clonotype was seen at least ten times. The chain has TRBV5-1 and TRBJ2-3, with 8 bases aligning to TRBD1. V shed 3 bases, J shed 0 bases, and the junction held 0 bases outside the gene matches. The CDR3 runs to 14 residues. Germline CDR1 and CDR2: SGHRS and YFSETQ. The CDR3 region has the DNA TGCGCCAGCAGCTGGACAGGGAGCACAGATACGCAGTATTTT. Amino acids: CASSWTGSTDTQYF. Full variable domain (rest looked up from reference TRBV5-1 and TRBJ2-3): KAGVTQTPRYLIKTRGQQVTLSCSPISGHRSVSWYQQTPGQGLQFLFEYFSETQRNKGNFPGRFSGRQFSNSRSEMNVSTLELGDSALYLCASSWTGSTDTQYFGPGTRLTVL.

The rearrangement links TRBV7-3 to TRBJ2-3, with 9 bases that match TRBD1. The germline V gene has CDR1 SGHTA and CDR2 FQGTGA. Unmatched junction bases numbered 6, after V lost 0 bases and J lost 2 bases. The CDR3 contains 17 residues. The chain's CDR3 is CASSLTSGTGTTDTQYF. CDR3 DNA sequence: TGTGCCAGCAGCTTAACTTCCGGGACAGGGACCACAGATACGCAGTATTTT.

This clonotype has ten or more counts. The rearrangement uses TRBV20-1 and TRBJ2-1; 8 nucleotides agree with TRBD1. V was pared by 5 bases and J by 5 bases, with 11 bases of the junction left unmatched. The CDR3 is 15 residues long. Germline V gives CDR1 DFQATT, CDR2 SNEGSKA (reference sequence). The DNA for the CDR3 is TGCAGTGCTGTTTCCGCCGACAGGGGCGACAATGAGCAGTTCTTC. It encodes CSAVSADRGDNEQFF.

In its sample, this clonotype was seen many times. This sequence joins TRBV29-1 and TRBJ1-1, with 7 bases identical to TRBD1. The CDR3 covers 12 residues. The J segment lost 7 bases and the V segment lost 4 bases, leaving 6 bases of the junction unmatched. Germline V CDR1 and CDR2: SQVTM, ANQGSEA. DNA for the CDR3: TGCAGCGTTGGCCCCCAGGGGGGTGAAGCTTTCTTT. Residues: CSVGPQGGEAFF.

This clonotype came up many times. The CDR3 DNA is TGCAGTGCCCCGGGGGGCATTCCGTCCGAGCAGTACTTC. Translating gives CSAPGGIPSEQYF. The chain recombines TRBV20-1 with TRBJ2-7; the D gene is possibly TRBD2 (7 bases). The V gene's germline CDR1 is DFQATT and CDR2 SNEGSKA (reference sequence). Trimming shortened V by 6 bases and J by 6 bases, and 18 bases separated the two germline ends. The CDR3 totals 13 residues.

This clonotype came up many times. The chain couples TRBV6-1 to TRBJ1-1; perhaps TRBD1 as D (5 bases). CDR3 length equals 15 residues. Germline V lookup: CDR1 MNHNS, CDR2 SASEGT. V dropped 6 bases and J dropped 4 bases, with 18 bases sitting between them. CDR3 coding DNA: TGTGCCAGCAGAAAATCCGGGGGGGGAGTCACTGAAGCTTTCTTT. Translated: CASRKSGGGVTEAFF.

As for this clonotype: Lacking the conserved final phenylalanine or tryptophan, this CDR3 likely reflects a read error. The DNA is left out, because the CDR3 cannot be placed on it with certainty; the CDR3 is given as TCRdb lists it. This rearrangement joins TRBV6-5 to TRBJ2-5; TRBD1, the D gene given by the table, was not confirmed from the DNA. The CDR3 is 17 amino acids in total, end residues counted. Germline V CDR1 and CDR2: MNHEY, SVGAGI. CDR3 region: CASSSLSGTGGPGDPVL.

The CDR3 bases are TGTGCCAGCAGCTTGGGTGACGGAGCCTCCTACGAGCAGTACTTC. Encoded protein: CASSLGDGASYEQYF. The V call is TRBV7-9, the J call TRBJ2-7; D ambiguous. CDR3 size: 15 residues. CDR1 is SEHNR, CDR2 FQNEAQ, per germline (reference sequence). Trimming shortened V by 3 bases and J by 0 bases, and 12 bases separated the two germline ends.

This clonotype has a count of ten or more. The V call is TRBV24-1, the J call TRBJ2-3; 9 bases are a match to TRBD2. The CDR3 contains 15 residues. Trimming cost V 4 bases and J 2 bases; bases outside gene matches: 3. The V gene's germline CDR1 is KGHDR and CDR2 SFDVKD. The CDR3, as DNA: TGTGCCACCAGTGACCAGCGGGAGGCCACAGATACGCAGTATTTT. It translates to CATSDQREATDTQYF.